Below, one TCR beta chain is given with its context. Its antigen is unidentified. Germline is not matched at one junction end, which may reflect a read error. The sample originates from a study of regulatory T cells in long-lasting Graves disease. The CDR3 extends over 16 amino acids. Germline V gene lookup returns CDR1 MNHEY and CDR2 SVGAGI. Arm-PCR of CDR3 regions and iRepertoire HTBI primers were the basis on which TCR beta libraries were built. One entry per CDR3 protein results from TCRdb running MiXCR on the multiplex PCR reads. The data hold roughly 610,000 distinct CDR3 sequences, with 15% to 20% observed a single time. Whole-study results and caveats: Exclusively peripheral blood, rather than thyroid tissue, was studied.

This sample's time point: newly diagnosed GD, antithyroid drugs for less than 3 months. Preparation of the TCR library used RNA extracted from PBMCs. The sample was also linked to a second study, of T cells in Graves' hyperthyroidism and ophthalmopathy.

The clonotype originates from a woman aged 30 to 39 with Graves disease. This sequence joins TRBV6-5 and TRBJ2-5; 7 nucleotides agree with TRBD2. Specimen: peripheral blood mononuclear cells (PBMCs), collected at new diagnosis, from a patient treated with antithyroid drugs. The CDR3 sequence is CASSDSGGSGGETQYF. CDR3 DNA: TGTGCCAGCAGTGACTCGGGCGGGAGTGGCGGAGAGACCCAGTACTTC.